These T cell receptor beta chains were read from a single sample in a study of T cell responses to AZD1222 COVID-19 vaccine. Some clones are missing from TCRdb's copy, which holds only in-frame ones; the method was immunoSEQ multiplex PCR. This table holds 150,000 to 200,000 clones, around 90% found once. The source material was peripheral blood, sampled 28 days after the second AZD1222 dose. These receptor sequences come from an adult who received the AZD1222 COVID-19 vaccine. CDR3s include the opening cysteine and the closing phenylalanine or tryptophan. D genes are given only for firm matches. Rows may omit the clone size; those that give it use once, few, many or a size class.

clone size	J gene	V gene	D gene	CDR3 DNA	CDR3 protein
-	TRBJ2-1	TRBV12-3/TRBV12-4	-	TGTGCCAGCAGTAGGGACTACAATGAGCAGTTCTTC	CASSRDYNEQFF
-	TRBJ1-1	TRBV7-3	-	TGTGCCAGCAGCCTCCTCGGGGGCCCGAACACTGAAGCTTTCTTT	CASSLLGGPNTEAFF
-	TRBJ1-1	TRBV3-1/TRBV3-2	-	TGTGCCAGCAGCCGGCAAGGCACTGAAGCTTTCTTT	CASSRQGTEAFF
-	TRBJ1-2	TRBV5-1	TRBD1	TGCGCCAGCAGCCCCCAAGACAGGGGTTATGGCTACACCTTC	CASSPQDRGYGYTF
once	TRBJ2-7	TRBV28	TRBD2	TGTGCCAGCAGTTTCGGACTAGCGGGAGGTTTCGAGCAGTACTTC	CASSFGLAGGFEQYF
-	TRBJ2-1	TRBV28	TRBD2	TGTGCCAGCAAACTAGCGGGCAGTACAATGGAGCAGTTCTTC	CASKLAGSTMEQFF
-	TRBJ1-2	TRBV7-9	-	TGTGCCAGCATCCTAGGGGGGGCAGATGGCTACACCTTC	CASILGGADGYTF
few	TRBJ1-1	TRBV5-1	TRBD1	TGCGCCAGCAGCTGGACAGGAGGAGAAGCTTTCTTT	CASSWTGGEAFF
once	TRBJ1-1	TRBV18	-	TGTGCCAGCTCACTTTGGGGGGATAGAGGCACTGAAGCTTTCTTT	CASSLWGDRGTEAFF
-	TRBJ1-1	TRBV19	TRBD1	TGTGCCAGTAGTACCTTAGGGGGCTCCTCTAGGACTGAAGCTTTCTTT	CASSTLGGSSRTEAFF
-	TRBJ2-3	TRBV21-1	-	TGTGCCAGCAGAACGACAGGGGATGGTGCAGATACGCAGTATTTT	CASRTTGDGADTQYF
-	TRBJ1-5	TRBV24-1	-	TGTGCCACCAGCTCAATCGGATATCCACGGCAGCCCCAGCATTTT	CATSSIGYPRQPQHF
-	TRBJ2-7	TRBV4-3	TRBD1	TGCGCCAGCAGCCAAGACCTCGGGACAGGGGAAAACGAGCAGTACTTC	CASSQDLGTGENEQYF
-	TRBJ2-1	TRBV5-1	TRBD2	TGCGCCAGCAGCTTACAAGCGGGAACGGCCTACAATGAGCAGTTCTTC	CASSLQAGTAYNEQFF
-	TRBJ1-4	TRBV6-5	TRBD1	TGTGCCAGCAGTTATAGACAGGGACTGAAACTGTTTTTT	CASSYRQGLKLFF
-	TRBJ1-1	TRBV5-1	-	TGCGCCAGCAGCTTGTGGACGGTTAACACTGAAGCTTTCTTT	CASSLWTVNTEAFF
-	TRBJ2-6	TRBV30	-	TGTGCCTGGAGTGTAAGCCATGATGGGGCCAACGTCCTGACTTTC	CAWSVSHDGANVLTF
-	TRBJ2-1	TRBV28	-	TGTGCCAGCAGGGCAGAAGGAGAGCAGTTCTTC	CASRAEGEQFF
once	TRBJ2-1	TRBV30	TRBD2	TGTGCCTGGAGTGTACGGGGGGGAGCCTGCAATGAGCAGTTCTTC	CAWSVRGGACNEQFF
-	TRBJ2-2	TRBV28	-	TGTGCCAGCACCCAAAGGCAGGGGATAGCCGGGGAGCTGTTTTTT	CASTQRQGIAGELFF
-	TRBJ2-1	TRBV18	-	TGTGCCAGCTCACGGGACCCTCGGGACAATGAGCAGTTCTTC	CASSRDPRDNEQFF
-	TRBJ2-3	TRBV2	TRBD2	TGTGCCAGCAGTCCTGGACTAGACCGTAGCACAGATACGCAGTATTTT	CASSPGLDRSTDTQYF
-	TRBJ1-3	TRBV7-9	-	TGTGCCAGCAGCTTAGCGCGCGGCAGCCGAAGCTCTGGAAACACCATATATTTT	CASSLARGSRSSGNTIYF
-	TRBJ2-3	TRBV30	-	TGTGCCTGGAATTCGGGGCGGTCTAGCACAGATACGCAGTATTTT	CAWNSGRSSTDTQYF
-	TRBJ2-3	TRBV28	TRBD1	TGTGCCAGCAGTTTAACCGGGACAGGGGTCGCAGATACGCAGTATTTT	CASSLTGTGVADTQYF
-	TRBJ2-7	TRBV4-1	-	TGCGCCAGCAGCCCTGAAGGACTGGGGACCTACGAGCAGTACTTC	CASSPEGLGTYEQYF
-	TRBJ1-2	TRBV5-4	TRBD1	TGTGCCAGCAGCTGGGAAGACAGGGGTGGCTATGGCTACACCTTC	CASSWEDRGGYGYTF
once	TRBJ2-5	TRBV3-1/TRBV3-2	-	TGTGCCAGCAGCACCCCCCAGGTCGCAATCAAGAGTCCCCAGTACTTC	CASSTPQVAIKSPQYF
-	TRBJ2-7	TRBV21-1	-	TGTGCCAGCAGCACCCCAGGGTGGAGGACTACTCCCTACGAGCAGTACTTC	CASSTPGWRTTPYEQYF
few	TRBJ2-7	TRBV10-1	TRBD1	TGCGCCAGCAGTGTCGAGACAGGGGGCTCCTACGAGCAGTACTTC	CASSVETGGSYEQYF
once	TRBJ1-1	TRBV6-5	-	TGTGCCAGCAGTTACGGGCAGACACTCATGAACACTGAAGCTTTCTTT	CASSYGQTLMNTEAFF